This T cell receptor (beta chain) appears in the sequencing data of a study of chemoradiotherapy in HPV16-positive cancers (dated by TCRdb to 2021 to 2024). About the study as a whole: Candidate HPV-specific T-cell clones and common TCR motifs were defined by functional T-cell assays performed on cells from a couple of HPV16-positive patients. The candidate HPV-specific TCRs and motifs were subsequently tracked in TCR repertoires obtained from 90 or so patients with HPV-related cancers. The study set out to ask whether T-cell immunity against the HPV oncoproteins E6 and E7 changes over the course of chemoradiotherapy and whether that immunity affects survival. Study-level results and caveats: In HPV16-positive patients, expansion of HPV-responsive T cells during chemoradiotherapy was associated with improved recurrence-free survival. The functional definition of HPV-specific T cells was derived from only two HPV16-positive patients, and the survival association was reported for HPV16-positive patients. Expansion of candidate HPV-specific clones and E7-related TCR motifs was observed in the tumor microenvironment during treatment, whereas no such expansion was observed for non-HPV-specific T cells.

Counted from cysteine to phenylalanine, this CDR3 has 13 amino acids. Only the CDR3 part of the read is kept: 39 bases, read in frame from the first base. V ends up 5 bases short and J 5 bases short, with an unmatched junction base count of 4. Sequences SEHNR (CDR1) and FQNEAQ (CDR2) are obtained from the germline V gene (reference sequence). Library construction relied on the immunoSEQ multiplex PCR assay. Held by TCRdb, this immuneACCESS table contains in-frame sequences only and omits some clones. Under half of the omission traces to an unresolved V gene where checked; the cause of the rest is unknown. The sample yields fewer than 15,000 clones; around 68% were counted once. In total, the top ten clones hold roughly 17% of the sample. As concerns this clone: Its antigen target is currently unknown. No quality values exist for individual bases; no much larger clone is one base distant.

Repertoires were sampled multiple times during chemoradiotherapy, which allowed clonal expansion in the tumor microenvironment to be followed. The clonotype was recovered from a human donor with HPV-associated anogenital cancer. The rearrangement joined TRBV7-9 to TRBJ2-3; 7 of the junction bases match TRBD1. Sampling was performed from a patient who underwent chemoradiotherapy. Read as DNA, the sequence is TGTGCCAGCAGCCCACAGGGGTTAGATACGCAGTATTTT. Its amino acids are CASSPQGLDTQYF.